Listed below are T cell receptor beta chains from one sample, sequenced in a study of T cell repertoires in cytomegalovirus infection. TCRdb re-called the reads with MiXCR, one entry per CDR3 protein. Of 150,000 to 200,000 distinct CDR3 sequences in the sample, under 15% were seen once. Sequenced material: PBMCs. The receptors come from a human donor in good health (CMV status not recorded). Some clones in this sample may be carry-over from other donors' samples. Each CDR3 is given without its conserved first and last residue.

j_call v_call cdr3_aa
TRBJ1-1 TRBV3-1 ASSQEGGRTEAF
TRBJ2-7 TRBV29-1 SVGVFLKPYEQY
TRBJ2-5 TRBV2 ASSELRETQY
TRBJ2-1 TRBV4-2 ASSQEGTVEF
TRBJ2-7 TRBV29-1 SVALGYEQY
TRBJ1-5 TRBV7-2 ASSLGGRGPQH
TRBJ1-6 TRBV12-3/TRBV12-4 ASRYLALGPNSPLH
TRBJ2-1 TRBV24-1 ATSPDRGDEQF
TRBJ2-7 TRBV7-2 ASSSPESSYEQY
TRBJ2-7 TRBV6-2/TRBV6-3 ASSFDTGASLYEQY
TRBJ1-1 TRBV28 ASRRTEAF
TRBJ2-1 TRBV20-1 SARTSGRSYSYNEQF
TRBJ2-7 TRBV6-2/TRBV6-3 ASSALGGSGNTYEQY
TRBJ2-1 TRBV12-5 ASGPGEWEQF
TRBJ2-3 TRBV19 ASSRGERNTDTQY
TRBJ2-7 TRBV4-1 ASSQDLKGEQY
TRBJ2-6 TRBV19 ASSNAGQLSAGANVLT
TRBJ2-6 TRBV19 ASSIRGSGANVLT
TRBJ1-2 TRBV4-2 ASSQDHIVANYGYT
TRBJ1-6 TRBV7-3 ASSLGTGGGSPLH
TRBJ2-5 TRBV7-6 ASSSWGGGETQY
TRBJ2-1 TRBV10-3 AISDPRRTGADDEQF
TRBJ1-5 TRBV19 ASRGTERYQPQH
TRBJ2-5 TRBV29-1 SVEGDRGPETQY
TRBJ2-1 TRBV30 AWKVGFAPNEQF
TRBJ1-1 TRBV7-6 ASSLSGTGEAF
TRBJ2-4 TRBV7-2 ASSLGGSRGDIQY
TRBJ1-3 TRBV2 ASSAFAGTAGNTIY
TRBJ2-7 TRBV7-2 ASSLRGAGTGGPYEQY
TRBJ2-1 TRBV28 ASSPVLAGGYNEQF
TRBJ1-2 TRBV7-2 ASSLVRGALDGYT
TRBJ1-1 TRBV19 ASRFSTEAF
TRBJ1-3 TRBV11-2 ASSLKPFGNTIY
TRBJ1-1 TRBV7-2 ASSLLAGAEAF
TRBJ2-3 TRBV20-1 SARAYSGHRDTQY
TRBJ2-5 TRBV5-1 ASSLGLAGTETQY
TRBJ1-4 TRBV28 ASSLLGGAGLQEKLF
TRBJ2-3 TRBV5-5 ASRTTQDRRTDTQY
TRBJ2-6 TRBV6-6 ASSYGNFQSGANVLT
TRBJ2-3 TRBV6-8 ASVRFSGDTQY